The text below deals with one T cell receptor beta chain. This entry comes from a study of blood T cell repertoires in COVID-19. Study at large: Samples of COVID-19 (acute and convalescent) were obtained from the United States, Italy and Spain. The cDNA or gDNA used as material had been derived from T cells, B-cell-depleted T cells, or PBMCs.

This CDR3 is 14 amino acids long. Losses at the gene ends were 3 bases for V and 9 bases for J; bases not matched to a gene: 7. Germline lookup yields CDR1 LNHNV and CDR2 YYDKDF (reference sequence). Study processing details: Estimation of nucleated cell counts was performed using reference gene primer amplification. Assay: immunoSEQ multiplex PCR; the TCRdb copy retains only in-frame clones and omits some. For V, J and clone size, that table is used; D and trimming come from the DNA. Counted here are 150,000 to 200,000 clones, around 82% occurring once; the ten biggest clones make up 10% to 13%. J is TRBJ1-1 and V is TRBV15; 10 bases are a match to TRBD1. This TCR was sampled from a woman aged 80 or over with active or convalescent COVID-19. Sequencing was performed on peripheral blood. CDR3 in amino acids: CATSRTGGGLKAFF. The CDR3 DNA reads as TGTGCCACCAGCAGGACAGGGGGCGGATTAAAAGCTTTCTTT.